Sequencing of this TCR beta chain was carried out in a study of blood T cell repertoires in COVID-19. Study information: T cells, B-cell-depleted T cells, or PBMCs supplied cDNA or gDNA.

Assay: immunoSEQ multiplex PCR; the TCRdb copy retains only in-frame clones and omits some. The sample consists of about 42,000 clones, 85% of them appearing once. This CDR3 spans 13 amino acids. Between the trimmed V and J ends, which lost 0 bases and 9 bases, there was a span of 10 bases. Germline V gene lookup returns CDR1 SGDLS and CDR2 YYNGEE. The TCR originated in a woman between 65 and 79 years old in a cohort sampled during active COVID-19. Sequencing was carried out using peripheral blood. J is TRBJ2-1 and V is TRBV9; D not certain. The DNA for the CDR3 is TGTGCCAGCAGCGTAGTATCCCTAGGTGAGCAGTTCTTC. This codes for CASSVVSLGEQFF.